This T cell receptor (beta chain) emerged from a study of T cells in Graves' hyperthyroidism and ophthalmopathy. Points from the study as a whole: Ophthalmopathy prediction by the model preceded onset by a median about 6 months. Blood also carried most thyroid clonotypes expanded above 0.001.

The V and J ends lost 2 bases and 2 bases respectively, with 12 bases between them. CDR3 length: 15 residues. Germline V gene sequence: CDR1 LGHNA, CDR2 YSLEER. Diagnosis of hyperthyroidism was new in patients aged 18 to 65, and its duration was under 2 months. Amplification of TCR beta CDR3 regions used RNA as the template. First-round RT-PCR with HTBI primers amplified the TCR CDR3 region. Via MiXCR, TCRdb re-called the multiplex PCR reads, giving one row per CDR3 protein. Of 700,000 to 850,000 distinct CDR3 sequences in the sample, over 35% are singletons; the top ten hold more than 25%. This clonotype was detected ten times or more. Its antigen remains unidentified.

This clonotype originated in a woman in her thirties or forties with Graves' hyperthyroidism. This chain connects TRBV4-3 to TRBJ1-2, with D perhaps matching TRBD1 (5 bases). The sequenced material came from blood. The CDR3 coding sequence is TGCGCCAGCAGCCAACGCGCCGGGGGAAACTATGGCTACACCTTC. Protein sequence: CASSQRAGGNYGYTF.